Following are 20 T cell receptor beta chains from one sample sequenced in a study of shared clonotypes between healthy human individuals. TCRdb's table, derived via immunoSEQ multiplex PCR, lists solely in-frame clones and lacks some. The sample carries hundreds of thousands of clones, around 78% recorded once. The source material was PBMCs. These receptors all stem from a woman aged 40 to 55 in good health. Some clones in this sample may be carry-over from other donors' samples.

This chain connects TRBV18 to TRBJ2-1, with D tentatively TRBD2 (6 bases). This CDR3 is 13 amino acids long. From germline, CDR1 is KGHSH and CDR2 LQKENI. The V and J ends lost 2 bases and 7 bases respectively, with 9 bases between them. The CDR3: CASSPLRGNEQFF. The CDR3 region has the DNA TGTGCCAGCTCACCATTACGGGGGAATGAGCAGTTCTTC.

The V and J genes are TRBV5-4 and TRBJ1-2; possible D gene TRBD1, 5 bases. CDR3 length equals 14 residues. The V gene's germline CDR1 is SGHNT and CDR2 YYREEE (reference sequence). V lost 0 bases to trimming and J lost 6 bases, with 12 bases between them. The CDR3 region is CASSLAGQGNGYTF. For the CDR3, the DNA is TGTGCCAGCAGCTTGGCCGGGCAGGGAAATGGCTACACCTTC.

The chain recombines TRBV6-5 with TRBJ1-4; D perhaps matches TRBD1 (6 bases). The length of the CDR3 is 14 residues. Germline lookup yields CDR1 MNHEY and CDR2 SVGAGI. V was cut by 0 bases and J by 8 bases, with 10 bases left in between. The CDR3 coding sequence is TGTGCCAGCAGTTACTCGCCAGGGGAGGAAAAACTGTTTTTT. Translating it yields CASSYSPGEEKLFF.

The chain is built from TRBV28 and TRBJ2-1, with no clear D. V lost 1 base and J 10 bases, leaving 8 bases between the germline ends. In germline, CDR1 is MDHEN, CDR2 SYDVKM. The CDR3 sequence is 12 residues long. The CDR3 DNA is TGTGCCAGCAGTTTATCTCGTTGGGAGCAGTTCTTC. Encoded protein: CASSLSRWEQFF.

The table lists this clone with a count of one. The chain has TRBV30 and TRBJ1-5, with D possibly being TRBD1 (6 bases). CDR1 is GTSNPN, CDR2 SVGIG, per germline (reference sequence). Trimming took 4 bases from V and 2 from J, leaving 9 bases between them. The CDR3 consists of 13 residues. CDR3 sequence: CAWKGGGNQPQHF. The CDR3 DNA reads TGTGCCTGGAAGGGGGGGGGCAATCAGCCCCAGCATTTT.

The chain carries TRBV2 and TRBJ1-3; D gene unclear. V was clipped by 0 bases and J by 0 bases, with 6 bases between them. Germline V CDR1 and CDR2: SNHLY, FYNNEI. CDR3 length: 15 residues. The CDR3 sequence: CASSEAGFSGNTIYF. In nucleotides, the CDR3 is TGTGCCAGCAGTGAAGCTGGGTTCTCTGGAAACACCATATATTTT. Supplemented by reference TRBV2 and TRBJ1-3, the full variable domain reads EPEVTQTPSHQVTQMGQEVILRCVPISNHLYFYWYRQILGQKVEFLVSFYNNEISEKSEIFDDQFSVERPDGSNFTLKIRSTKLEDSAMYFCASSEAGFSGNTIYFGEGSWLTVV.

J is TRBJ2-7 and V is TRBV9; D is ambiguous. Trimming took off 0 bases at V and 0 bases at J, with 10 bases between the two ends. The CDR3 is 15 residues long. Per the germline V gene, CDR1 is SGDLS and CDR2 is YYNGEE. The chain's CDR3 is CASSVDLGFSYEQYF. The CDR3 nucleotides are TGTGCCAGCAGCGTAGACTTGGGGTTCTCCTACGAGCAGTACTTC.

The chain is built from TRBV19 and TRBJ2-5; D could derive from TRBD1 or TRBD2 (5 bases each). This CDR3 comprises 15 residues. CDR1 and CDR2 (germline): LNHDA, SQIVND (reference sequence). The ends were cut back, 4 bases at V and 2 bases at J, with 14 bases in the middle. The CDR3 loop is CASSRGSAGQETQYF. DNA of the CDR3: TGTGCCAGTAGTAGGGGGAGCGCGGGTCAAGAGACCCAGTACTTC.

The sample holds a few counts of this clone. The chain is built from TRBV30 and TRBJ1-5; 7 nucleotides line up with TRBD1. The CDR3 is 13 amino acids. The junction had 4 bases not matched to a gene; V was cut back by 8 bases and J by 0 bases. Germline assignment: CDR1 GTSNPN and CDR2 SVGIG (reference sequence). In DNA form, the CDR3 reads TGTGCCGTACGGGACAGTAGCAATCAGCCCCAGCATTTT. Translated, it gives CAVRDSSNQPQHF.

The rearrangement joins TRBV10-3 to TRBJ1-1; TRBD1 aligns across 10 bases. CDR1 is ENHRY, CDR2 SYGVKD, per germline. The CDR3 covers 15 residues. J gave up 1 base and V 4 bases, and 3 bases lay outside the gene matches. CDR3 loop: CAISVGQGENTEAFF. The CDR3 DNA follows: TGTGCCATCAGTGTTGGACAGGGGGAGAACACTGAAGCTTTCTTT.

V usage is TRBV4-1 and J usage is TRBJ2-3, with 8 nucleotides matching TRBD2. The CDR3 has 17 residues. The germline CDR1 and CDR2 sequences are MGHRA and YSYEKL. With V trimmed by 1 base and J by 2 bases, 8 bases remained unmatched. Here the CDR3 reads CASSQVAPAGVTDTQYF. DNA of the CDR3: TGCGCCAGCAGCCAAGTCGCCCCAGCGGGAGTCACAGATACGCAGTATTTT.

This clone was observed a few times. The chain combines TRBV5-1 with TRBJ1-4, with 7 bases that match TRBD1. The CDR3 sequence is 15 residues long. Germline CDR1 and CDR2: SGHRS and YFSETQ. Germline trimming cut 7 bases from V and 5 bases from J; bases unmatched to any gene: 11. The CDR3 DNA sequence: TGCGCCAGCGCCGTCGGGGGACAGCGAAATGAAAAACTGTTTTTT. Translating it yields CASAVGGQRNEKLFF.

This clone was found a few times. A much larger clonotype is one base distant, so this may be a read error. This sample includes further DNA sequences coding for the same CDR3. This chain joins TRBV25-1 and TRBJ1-1; D is uncertain. The V end lost 6 bases, the J end lost 1 base, and 3 bases lay between the germline ends. Germline loops: CDR1 MGHDK, CDR2 SYGVNS. CDR3 length: 11 residues. CDR3 bases: TGTGCCAGCAGCGAGAACACTGAAGCTTTCTTT. Its protein is CASSENTEAFF. The full variable domain, in which reference TRBV25-1 and TRBJ1-1 provide the parts outside the CDR3, is EADIYQTPRYLVIGTGKKITLECSQTMGHDKMYWYQQDPGMELHLIHYSYGVNSTEKGDLSSESTVSRIRTEHFPLTLESARPSHTSQYLCASSENTEAFFGQGTRLTVV.

V gene TRBV4-1 combines with J gene TRBJ2-1; TRBD1 or TRBD2 may be the D gene (6 bases each). Germline CDR1 is MGHRA and CDR2 is YSYEKL. The length of the CDR3 is 15 residues. Trimming cost V 5 bases and J 3 bases, with 14 bases left between them. CDR3 DNA: TGCGCCAGCAGCTACTCGGGGGCTAGCTACAATGAGCAGTTCTTC. Protein product: CASSYSGASYNEQFF.

The chain employs TRBV19 and TRBJ2-5, with 8 bases identical to TRBD2. The V gene's germline CDR1 is LNHDA and CDR2 SQIVND (reference sequence). CDR3 length equals 17 residues. Trimming removed 5 bases from V and 4 bases from J; junction bases left unmatched: 15. The CDR3 sequence is CASSPLPQVAGGETQYF. The CDR3 nucleotides read TGTGCCAGTAGTCCCCTTCCCCAAGTTGCGGGAGGAGAGACCCAGTACTTC. The entire variable domain, with the rest obtained from reference TRBV19 and TRBJ2-5, is as follows: DGGITQSPKYLFRKEGQNVTLSCEQNLNHDAMYWYRQDPGQGLRLIYYSQIVNDFQKGDIAEGYSVSREKKESFPLTVTSAQKNPTAFYLCASSPLPQVAGGETQYFGPGTRLLVL.

The chain employs TRBV19 and TRBJ1-2; 9 nucleotides agree with TRBD1. This CDR3 has 15 residues. Germline CDR1 LNHDA, CDR2 SQIVND (reference sequence). J was trimmed by 3 bases and V by 8 bases; bases with no gene match: 10. The CDR3 is CASAPRTGEDYGYTF. CDR3 nucleotide sequence: TGTGCCAGTGCCCCCCGGACAGGGGAAGACTATGGCTACACCTTC.

V is TRBV7-9 and J is TRBJ1-4; D perhaps matches TRBD1 (5 bases). Trimming took off 0 bases at V and 8 bases at J, with 10 bases between the two ends. CDR3 length equals 14 residues. CDR1 and CDR2 (germline): SEHNR, FQNEAQ (reference sequence). This chain's CDR3 is CASSLAQGREKLFF. For the CDR3, the DNA is TGTGCCAGCAGCTTAGCTCAGGGAAGGGAAAAACTGTTTTTT.

On this clone: The identical CDR3 is also encoded by other nucleotide sequences in the sample. The V and J genes are TRBV19 and TRBJ1-1, with D uncertain. There are 15 residues in the CDR3. In germline, CDR1 is LNHDA, CDR2 SQIVND (reference sequence). Trimming cost V 3 bases and J 4 bases, with 15 bases left between them. CDR3 nucleotide sequence: TGTGCCAGTAGTATGATCGGCGGTTTCCTCACTGAAGCTTTCTTT. Its translation: CASSMIGGFLTEAFF.

This clone has just a few counts. A far larger clone is one nucleotide away, so this likely arose from a read error. The same CDR3 arises from other DNA sequences in this sample as well. This chain uses TRBV14 with TRBJ2-3; D not resolved. Deletions cut 1 base from V and 9 bases from J, with 14 bases between. CDR1 SGHDN and CDR2 FVKESK come from the germline V gene. This CDR3 comprises 14 residues. For the CDR3, the DNA is TGTGCCAGCAGCCAAGCATTGAATCTCGACACGCAGTATTTT. As protein: CASSQALNLDTQYF.

This clone was seen only a few times. V and J are TRBV18 and TRBJ1-4; D might be TRBD1 (5 bases). This CDR3 has 16 amino acids. Trimming pared 3 bases from V and 0 bases from J, leaving 11 bases between. CDR1 is KGHSH, CDR2 LQKENI, per germline. CDR3 sequence (DNA): TGTGCCAGCTCACCGTTTACGGGACCAACTAATGAAAAACTGTTTTTT. It specifies CASSPFTGPTNEKLFF. The full variable domain, its missing parts supplied by reference TRBV18 and TRBJ1-4, is NAGVMQNPRHLVRRRGQEARLRCSPMKGHSHVYWYRQLPEEGLKFMVYLQKENIIDESGMPKERFSAEFPKEGPSILRIQQVVRGDSAAYFCASSPFTGPTNEKLFFGSGTQLSVL.